This TCR beta chain stems from a study of CD4+ T cells in melanoma. Note on this clone: Its target is unknown.

Study-wide findings and caveats: In melanoma, neoantigen-specific CD4+ T cells reportedly differed in differentiation state. A reported correlation linked neoantigen-specific CD4+ T cells to CD8+, macrophage and B cell function.

Data came from immunoSEQ multiplex PCR; TCRdb stores just in-frame clones and leaves some out. This repertoire shows roughly 110,000 clones, 92% found once; its top ten account for 3% to 4%. The sequence was collected from a human donor with melanoma. Sequenced material: peripheral blood.

CDR3 amino acids: CASSLDLGETQYF. In DNA form, the CDR3 reads TGTGCCAGCAGTCTAGACCTCGGGGAGACCCAGTACTTC. V is TRBV7-3 and J is TRBJ2-5; D call uncertain. The CDR3 consists of 13 residues. V lost 6 bases and J 5 bases, leaving 13 bases between the germline ends. Germline V CDR1 and CDR2: SGHTA, FQGTGA.